These T cell receptor beta chains were read from a single sample in a study of technical replicates of blood from a handful of donors. Clones were sequenced by immunoSEQ multiplex PCR, and TCRdb holds only the in-frame ones, with some missing. The sample consists of some 78,000 clones, roughly 94% of them appearing once. Material for sequencing was T cells isolated from PBMCs. The receptor set was obtained from a human donor in good health. The CDR3 runs from the conserved cysteine through the conserved F or W. D genes are given only for firm matches. Not every row has a clone size; where given, it reads once, few, many or a size class.

V,size,J,D,DNA,CDR3
TRBV6-6,-,TRBJ2-3,TRBD2,TGTGCCAGCAGGCCGGGTAGCGGGAATGGAGATACGCAGTATTTT,CASRPGSGNGDTQYF
TRBV6-5,-,TRBJ2-2,TRBD1,TGTGCCAGCAGTTACGGGACAGGGGTTGGAACCGGGGAGCTGTTTTTT,CASSYGTGVGTGELFF
TRBV6-1,once,TRBJ2-2,TRBD1,TGTGCCAGCAGACCCGGCAGGGGGAGCACCGGGGAGCTGTTTTTT,CASRPGRGSTGELFF
TRBV5-6,-,TRBJ2-2,TRBD2,TGTGCCAGCAGCCTCGGACTAGCGGGAGTGAGCACCGGGGAGCTGTTTTTT,CASSLGLAGVSTGELFF
TRBV6-5,-,TRBJ1-2,TRBD1,TGTGCCAGCAGTCAGTCCGGGACAGGGGGGGGCTACACCTTC,CASSQSGTGGGYTF
TRBV4-1,-,TRBJ1-2,TRBD1,TGCGCCAGCAGCCAAGTTTCCTGGACAGGGTTAGACTATGGCTACACCTTC,CASSQVSWTGLDYGYTF
TRBV7-8,once,TRBJ1-1,-,TGTGCCAGCAGCTTCAGGGATTCGGGAGCTTTCTTT,CASSFRDSGAFF
TRBV6-1,-,TRBJ1-5,-,TGTGCCAGTACCACCCCACAGAGCAATCAGCCCCAGCATTTT,CASTTPQSNQPQHF
TRBV4-2,-,TRBJ2-1,TRBD2,TGTGCCAGCAGCCGGGGGCCTAGCGGGGGGGCTCTGAATGAGCAGTTCTTC,CASSRGPSGGALNEQFF
TRBV5-1,-,TRBJ2-5,-,TGCGCCAGCAGCTTGGTACAGAAACAAGAGACCCAGTACTTC,CASSLVQKQETQYF
TRBV4-1,-,TRBJ1-1,-,TGCGCCAGCAGCCGAGTCCCTATGAACACTGAAGCTTTCTTT,CASSRVPMNTEAFF
TRBV5-4,-,TRBJ2-2,-,TGTGCCAGCACCACCGGAGTTGACGGAGGCGCCGGGGAGCTGTTTTTT,CASTTGVDGGAGELFF
TRBV27,-,TRBJ2-4,-,TGTGCCAGCAGTTCACGGACAGAACTAGCCAAAAACATTCAGTACTTC,CASSSRTELAKNIQYF
TRBV28,once,TRBJ1-2,TRBD1,TGTGCCAGCACCGGAGGACAGGGCAGCGGCTACACCTTC,CASTGGQGSGYTF
TRBV2,-,TRBJ2-7,-,TGTGCCAGCTCCCTCCCCCCCTACGAGCAGTACTTC,CASSLPPYEQYF
TRBV7-6,-,TRBJ1-1,TRBD1,TGTGCCAGCAGCTTAAAGCCCGGACAGGGCCGGGACACTGAAGCTTTCTTT,CASSLKPGQGRDTEAFF
TRBV6-5,-,TRBJ1-1,-,TGTGCCAGCAGTTACTCGACGGGGAACACTGAAGCTTTCTTT,CASSYSTGNTEAFF
TRBV2,-,TRBJ1-1,-,TGTGCCGGGTTCACTACCCTTTTTAGCACTGAAGCTTTCTTT,CAGFTTLFSTEAFF
TRBV6-1,once,TRBJ2-7,TRBD1,TGTGCCAGCAGTGGACAGGGCAATTCCTACGAGCAGTACTTC,CASSGQGNSYEQYF
TRBV27,-,TRBJ2-7,-,TGTGCCAGCAGTTACACCCACAGCTACGAGCAGTACTTC,CASSYTHSYEQYF
TRBV5-4,-,TRBJ1-5,TRBD1,TGTGCCAGCAGCGAGGGACAGGGGAGGGGACAGCCCCAGCATTTT,CASSEGQGRGQPQHF
TRBV12-5,-,TRBJ1-2,TRBD1,TGTGCTAGTGGTTTGCCAGACGACAGGGGATCTCCAGACTATGGCTACACCTTC,CASGLPDDRGSPDYGYTF
TRBV18,once,TRBJ1-1,-,TGTGCCAGCTCACCAATGGTTGAGGAAAAAGCTTTCTTT,CASSPMVEEKAFF
TRBV6-5,-,TRBJ1-2,-,TGTGCCAGCAGGGCGGCAGGGATTGGCTACACCTTC,CASRAAGIGYTF
TRBV6-4,-,TRBJ2-3,TRBD1,TGTGCCAGCAGTGAAAGGGGGCGGGTGACAGATACGCAGTATTTT,CASSERGRVTDTQYF
TRBV5-1,-,TRBJ2-6,-,TGCGCCAGCAGCCGACGTCGGGTCCCGGAGACTGGGGCCAACGTCCTGACTTTC,CASSRRRVPETGANVLTF
TRBV6-1,once,TRBJ2-7,-,TGTGCCAGCAGTGAAATTGGACCCCGGGGCGAGCAGTACTTC,CASSEIGPRGEQYF
TRBV27,-,TRBJ2-2,TRBD2,TGTGCCAGCAGTTTATGGGGACTAGCGTCCACCGGGGAGCTGTTTTTT,CASSLWGLASTGELFF
TRBV21-1,-,TRBJ2-7,-,TGTGCCAGCAGCAAAAGGGGTTGGGTTGGGCGGTCCTACGAGCAGTACTTC,CASSKRGWVGRSYEQYF
TRBV2,-,TRBJ1-2,TRBD1,TGTGCCAGCACCATACAGGGGGAAGGAGGAGGCTACACCTTC,CASTIQGEGGGYTF
TRBV30,-,TRBJ2-3,-,TGTGCCTGGAGGCCCTTCTCTTTGGGCCCAGATACGCAGTATTTT,CAWRPFSLGPDTQYF
TRBV14,-,TRBJ1-1,-,TGTGCCAGCAGCCAAGTATTGGGGGGGACTGAAGCTTTCTTT,CASSQVLGGTEAFF
TRBV6-1,few,TRBJ2-2,-,TGTGCCAGCAGTGTCACGTTAGTCACAGGCGGGGAGCTGTTTTTT,CASSVTLVTGGELFF
TRBV10-1,-,TRBJ1-1,-,TGCGCCAGCAGTGAGTCTATCGGGAGGGGCACTGAAGCTTTCTTT,CASSESIGRGTEAFF
TRBV6-1,-,TRBJ2-1,-,TGTGCCAGCAGTAGGGGGGAGCAGTTCTTC,CASSRGEQFF
TRBV6-6,-,TRBJ2-7,-,TGTGCCAGCAGAGACGACCCGGGACATTTTAGCTACGAGCAGTACTTC,CASRDDPGHFSYEQYF
TRBV9,-,TRBJ1-4,-,TGTGCCAGCAGCCCAAACATGAATGAAAAACTGTTTTTT,CASSPNMNEKLFF
TRBV5-4,-,TRBJ2-7,TRBD1,TGTGCCAGCAGCTCCCCGGACAGGACCTCTAGGCACGAGCAGTACTTC,CASSSPDRTSRHEQYF
TRBV6-5,-,TRBJ1-5,-,TGTGCCAGCAGTGCGGCGGTTGGTCAGCCCCAGCATTTT,CASSAAVGQPQHF
TRBV28,-,TRBJ1-4,-,TGTGCCAGCCAGGGGTTGGGGCAGGGTAATGAAAAACTGTTTTTT,CASQGLGQGNEKLFF
TRBV6-5,-,TRBJ1-1,-,TGTGCCAGCAGTTACGGTGGGGGGATGAACACTGAAGCTTTCTTT,CASSYGGGMNTEAFF
TRBV4-2,-,TRBJ1-2,TRBD1,TGTGCCAGCAGCCGAGGACAGGGGGACTATGGCTACACCTTC,CASSRGQGDYGYTF
TRBV28,-,TRBJ1-3,-,TGTGCCAGCAGGAAGGGGGTCTCTGGAAACACCATATATTTT,CASRKGVSGNTIYF
TRBV6-1,-,TRBJ1-5,-,TGTGCCAGCAGTGAGAGTCTGCGAAACAATCAGCCCCAGCATTTT,CASSESLRNNQPQHF
TRBV11-2,-,TRBJ1-1,TRBD1,TGTGCCAGCAGCTTAGGGACAGGGGGCGGAGGCACTGAAGCTTTCTTT,CASSLGTGGGGTEAFF
TRBV15,-,TRBJ1-2,-,TGTGCCACCAGCAGGGACCCGGGGGAGACGAGATTCTATGGCTACACCTTC,CATSRDPGETRFYGYTF
TRBV29-1,-,TRBJ2-5,-,TGCAGCGTTGATCGCGACTCACAAGAGACCCAGTACTTC,CSVDRDSQETQYF
TRBV5-1,-,TRBJ2-7,TRBD2,TGCGCCAGCAGCTTGGCTAGCGGGAAGACCTACGAGCAGTACTTC,CASSLASGKTYEQYF
TRBV5-8,-,TRBJ2-6,-,TGTGCCAGCAGCTTGGGATGGACTTACGGGGCCAACGTCCTGACTTTC,CASSLGWTYGANVLTF
TRBV28,once,TRBJ2-7,TRBD2,TGTGCCAGCAGTTTAAGAGGACTAGCGGGAGGAATTGGTTTGGACCTCTACGAGCAGTACTTC,CASSLRGLAGGIGLDLYEQYF